These 28 T cell receptor beta chains originate from one sample sequenced in a study of T cell responses to AZD1222 COVID-19 vaccine. Libraries were prepared by immunoSEQ multiplex PCR; TCRdb keeps only in-frame clonotypes and omits some of them. This table holds over 85,000 clones, approximately 94% found once. This specimen was peripheral blood, taken 28 days after the second AZD1222 dose. The receptor source for this set is an adult who received the AZD1222 COVID-19 vaccine.

V gene TRBV19 combines with J gene TRBJ2-2; D call uncertain. Between the trimmed V and J ends, which lost 7 bases and 1 base, there was a span of 13 bases. Germline-derived CDR1 and CDR2 are LNHDA and SQIVND (reference sequence). The CDR3 runs to 15 residues. CDR3 sequence (DNA): TGTGCCAGTACCCCCAGAACTAAGAACACCGGGGAGCTGTTTTTT. Translation: CASTPRTKNTGELFF.

The chain has TRBV4-1 and TRBJ2-2, with 7 bases identical to TRBD1. The junction had 7 bases not matched to a gene; V was cut back by 6 bases and J by 3 bases. Germline assignment: CDR1 MGHRA and CDR2 YSYEKL. The CDR3 has 15 amino acids. CDR3: CASSREGAHTGELFF. CDR3 bases: TGCGCCAGCAGTCGAGAGGGGGCTCACACCGGGGAGCTGTTTTTT.

This sequence joins TRBV11-3 and TRBJ1-1, with D unclear. Germline V gives CDR1 SGHNT, CDR2 YENEEA. V was clipped by 5 bases and J by 7 bases, with 8 bases between them. CDR3 size: 11 residues. The CDR3 sequence is CASSQGYEAFF. The CDR3 DNA is TGTGCCAGCAGCCAAGGTTATGAAGCTTTCTTT.

V and J are TRBV5-8 and TRBJ2-1; 8 bases align to TRBD2. Germline V gene sequence: CDR1 SGHTS, CDR2 YDEGEE. J was trimmed by 3 bases and V by 5 bases; bases with no gene match: 10. CDR3 length: 16 amino acids. Here the CDR3 DNA reads TGTGCCAGCAGTCATGGAGCGGGAGCTTACTACAATGAGCAGTTCTTC. Translation: CASSHGAGAYYNEQFF.

The V gene is TRBV25-1, the J gene TRBJ2-1; D gene uncertain. Looked up from germline, CDR1 is MGHDK and CDR2 is SYGVNS. V shed 0 bases and J shed 6 bases, with 3 bases lying between them. This CDR3 has 12 residues. CDR3 in DNA: TGTGCCAGCAGTGAATATGTCAATGAGCAGTTCTTC. It is translated as CASSEYVNEQFF.

The chain links TRBV5-1 to TRBJ2-1, with 9 bases lining up with TRBD2. Trimming took 3 bases from V and 4 from J; bases not matched to a gene: 2. Germline V gene lookup returns CDR1 SGHRS and CDR2 YFSETQ. The CDR3 is 14 amino acids. In nucleotides, the CDR3 is TGCGCCAGCAGCTATCTAGCGGGGTACAATGAGCAGTTCTTC. It translates to CASSYLAGYNEQFF. The full variable domain, with the rest looked up from reference TRBV5-1 and TRBJ2-1, is KAGVTQTPRYLIKTRGQQVTLSCSPISGHRSVSWYQQTPGQGLQFLFEYFSETQRNKGNFPGRFSGRQFSNSRSEMNVSTLELGDSALYLCASSYLAGYNEQFFGPGTRLTVL.

V usage is TRBV6-5 and J usage is TRBJ1-4; no clear D gene. V shed 5 bases and J shed 8 bases, with 15 bases lying between them. This CDR3 is built from 14 residues. Germline CDR1 and CDR2: MNHEY and SVGAGI. The CDR3: CASSPRGVYEKLFF. The CDR3 DNA follows: TGTGCCAGCAGTCCTCGAGGAGTCTACGAAAAACTGTTTTTT.

V usage is TRBV15 and J usage is TRBJ2-7, with 8 bases that match TRBD1. The CDR3 totals 15 residues. Per the germline V gene, CDR1 is LNHNV and CDR2 is YYDKDF (reference sequence). The V gene end was trimmed by 1 base and the J gene end by 5 bases; junction bases not matched to a gene: 7. The CDR3: CATSRGEAGGNEQYF. The CDR3 DNA follows: TGTGCCACCAGCAGAGGCGAGGCAGGGGGCAACGAGCAGTACTTC.

The V call is TRBV5-4, the J call TRBJ2-1, with 7 nucleotides matching TRBD2. Per germline, CDR1 SGHNT and CDR2 YYREEE (reference sequence). The CDR3 length is 16 residues. V dropped 3 bases and J dropped 4; count of bases not matched to a gene: 10. The CDR3 loop is CASSYRLATIYNEQFF. The CDR3, as DNA: TGTGCCAGCAGCTACAGACTAGCTACGATATACAATGAGCAGTTCTTC.

This clone has a handful of counts. The chain joins TRBV3-1 (or the pseudogene TRBV3-2) to TRBJ1-4; a weak D match, TRBD1 (6 bases). Trimming cost V 7 bases and J 15 bases, with 21 bases left between them. From germline, CDR1 is LGHDT and CDR2 YNNKEL (reference sequence). This CDR3 is built from 13 residues. DNA of the CDR3: TGTGCCAGCAAATTCCAGGGGCAGGCCATCATGTTTTTT. This codes for CASKFQGQAIMFF.

This chain connects TRBV27 to TRBJ1-6; TRBD1 is a possible D gene (5 bases). Germline V gene sequence: CDR1 MNHEY, CDR2 SMNVEV (reference sequence). The ends were cut back, 6 bases at V and 0 bases at J, with 18 bases in the middle. The CDR3 has 18 amino acids. DNA for the CDR3: TGTGCCAGCAGGGCCATCCGGGACTCAAACTCCTATAATTCACCCCTCCACTTT. Translated: CASRAIRDSNSYNSPLHF.

The genes are TRBV5-1 and TRBJ2-2; a weak D match, TRBD1 (5 bases). Trimming shortened V by 0 bases and J by 3 bases, and 6 bases separated the two germline ends. The CDR3 sequence is 14 residues long. Germline CDR1 is SGHRS and CDR2 is YFSETQ. CDR3 bases: TGCGCCAGCAGCTTGGCACAGGACACCGGGGAGCTGTTTTTT. Translating it yields CASSLAQDTGELFF.

The chain carries TRBV11-2 and TRBJ1-2; 8 positions agree with TRBD1. In germline, CDR1 is SGHAT, CDR2 FQNNGV. This CDR3 spans 18 amino acids. V dropped 1 base and J dropped 3; count of bases not matched to a gene: 13. The CDR3 loop reads CASSLVAQGAHPDYGYTF. The CDR3 region has the DNA TGTGCCAGCAGCTTAGTTGCCCAGGGGGCACACCCGGACTATGGCTACACCTTC.

The V gene is TRBV4-2, the J gene TRBJ1-4; D remains unclear. This CDR3 spans 14 amino acids. V lost 3 bases to trimming and J lost 12 bases, with 17 bases between them. Germline V gene lookup returns CDR1 LGHNA and CDR2 YNFKEQ. The CDR3 reads CASSHLLRRKQLFF. The CDR3 nucleotides are TGTGCCAGCAGCCACCTTCTCCGGAGGAAGCAACTGTTTTTT.

The rearrangement joins TRBV5-1 to TRBJ1-4; 10 positions agree with TRBD1. V trimming: 4 bases; J trimming: 0 bases; junction bases outside the gene matches: 3. This CDR3 is 16 amino acids long. The germline CDR1 and CDR2 sequences are SGHRS and YFSETQ. Here the CDR3 reads CASSLGQGATNEKLFF. CDR3 DNA sequence: TGCGCCAGCAGCCTAGGACAGGGGGCAACTAATGAAAAACTGTTTTTT.

This clone came up once. V gene TRBV6-5 combines with J gene TRBJ1-6, with 7 nucleotides matching TRBD1. This CDR3 is built from 14 residues. J gave up 6 bases and V 6 bases, and 5 bases lay outside the gene matches. Germline V lookup: CDR1 MNHEY, CDR2 SVGAGI. CDR3 amino acids: CASSPGQTNSPLHF. DNA of the CDR3: TGTGCCAGCAGCCCGGGACAGACTAATTCACCCCTCCACTTT.

The chain combines TRBV15 with TRBJ2-2, with D perhaps assigned TRBD1 or TRBD2 (5 bases each). Trimming cost V 1 base and J 4 bases, with 10 bases left between them. Germline CDR1 is LNHNV and CDR2 is YYDKDF (reference sequence). The CDR3 is 15 amino acids. The CDR3 DNA reads TGTGCCACCAGCAGAGGGGGGTTGGGCACCGGGGAGCTGTTTTTT. It yields the protein CATSRGGLGTGELFF.

The rearrangement links TRBV5-1 to TRBJ2-1; 7 positions agree with TRBD2. CDR1 is SGHRS, CDR2 YFSETQ, per germline. The length of the CDR3 is 14 residues. V shed 3 bases, J shed 5 bases, and the junction held 5 bases outside the gene matches. The CDR3 reads CASSSAGAHNEQFF. CDR3 in DNA: TGCGCCAGCAGCTCTGCGGGAGCCCACAATGAGCAGTTCTTC.

The J gene is TRBJ1-1, the V gene TRBV3-1 (or the pseudogene TRBV3-2); D is unresolved. V lost 3 bases, J lost 2 bases, and 10 bases lay in between. CDR3 length: 14 residues. Germline loops: CDR1 LGHDT, CDR2 YNNKEL (reference sequence). The CDR3 bases are TGTGCCAGCAGCCAGATACGGGGAAACACTGAAGCTTTCTTT. It encodes CASSQIRGNTEAFF.

In the case of this clone: The junction shows a germline mismatch at one end, possibly a read error. V and J are TRBV2 and TRBJ1-2, with a weak D call TRBD1 (5 bases). CDR3 length equals 14 residues. From germline, CDR1 is SNHLY and CDR2 FYNNEI. The CDR3 spells CASREDRSPYGYTF. Here the CDR3 DNA reads TGTGCCAGCAGGGAAGACAGAAGTCCCTATGGCTACACCTTC.

CDR3 loop: CASSSGSLNTEAFF. CDR3 DNA: TGCGCCAGCAGCAGTGGAAGCTTGAACACTGAAGCTTTCTTT. The rearrangement links TRBV5-1 to TRBJ1-1; D not resolved. The CDR3 sequence is 14 residues long. V was shortened by 4 bases and J by 0 bases, with 10 bases between the two germline ends. Germline-derived CDR1 and CDR2 are SGHRS and YFSETQ.

The chain is built from TRBV5-4 and TRBJ2-1, with 12 bases matching TRBD2. This CDR3 is 16 amino acids long. J was trimmed by 4 bases and V by 5 bases; bases with no gene match: 7. Germline V gene sequence: CDR1 SGHNT, CDR2 YYREEE (reference sequence). The CDR3 region is CASSSGLAGNYNEQFF. The CDR3 nucleotides read TGTGCCAGCAGTTCAGGACTAGCGGGGAATTACAATGAGCAGTTCTTC.

J is TRBJ2-2 and V is TRBV19; D is uncertain. This CDR3 is 12 amino acids long. Germline V gene sequence: CDR1 LNHDA, CDR2 SQIVND (reference sequence). Trimming took off 3 bases at V and 9 bases at J, with 8 bases between the two ends. Written as DNA, the CDR3 is TGTGCCAGTAGTATCGCAGGATGGGAGCTGTTTTTT. Residues: CASSIAGWELFF.

This chain links TRBV19 with TRBJ2-3, with 10 positions matching TRBD1. V trimming: 10 bases; J trimming: 3 bases; junction bases outside the gene matches: 10. Germline V CDR1 and CDR2: LNHDA, SQIVND (reference sequence). The CDR3 consists of 15 residues. CDR3 sequence reads: CATEDRGRLTDTQYF. The CDR3 DNA follows: TGTGCCACAGAGGACAGGGGGAGATTAACAGATACGCAGTATTTT.

The chain couples TRBV9 to TRBJ2-1; 8 bases are a match to TRBD2. The length of the CDR3 is 15 residues. Germline V gene lookup returns CDR1 SGDLS and CDR2 YYNGEE. V gave up 3 bases and J gave up 2 bases; unmatched junction bases: 4. The CDR3 reads CASSERERTYNEQFF. The DNA for the CDR3 is TGTGCCAGCAGCGAGCGGGAGCGAACCTACAATGAGCAGTTCTTC.

The sample holds one count of this clone. The CDR3 here is CASRYQGGDTEAFF. DNA of the CDR3: TGCGCCAGCAGGTACCAGGGAGGGGACACTGAAGCTTTCTTT. The chain combines TRBV5-1 with TRBJ1-1; D perhaps matches TRBD1 (5 bases). The CDR3 consists of 14 residues. V shed 5 bases and J shed 3 bases, with 14 bases lying between them. Looked up from germline, CDR1 is SGHRS and CDR2 is YFSETQ.

The CDR3 here is CASSLSRTVNTEAFF. As DNA, the CDR3 is TGTGCCAGTAGTTTGTCTCGGACAGTAAACACTGAAGCTTTCTTT. The chain carries TRBV19 and TRBJ1-1; perhaps TRBD1 as D (6 bases). In germline, CDR1 is LNHDA, CDR2 SQIVND (reference sequence). The CDR3 extends over 15 amino acids. The ends were cut back, 5 bases at V and 2 bases at J, with 15 bases in the middle.

The sample holds one count of this clone. The chain couples TRBV6-6 to TRBJ2-7, with no clear D. The ends were cut back, 6 bases at V and 2 bases at J, with 11 bases in the middle. The CDR3 consists of 13 residues. Per germline, CDR1 MNHNY and CDR2 SVGAGI (reference sequence). CDR3: CASSHLQAYEQYF. DNA of the CDR3: TGTGCCAGCAGCCACTTACAAGCCTACGAGCAGTACTTC.